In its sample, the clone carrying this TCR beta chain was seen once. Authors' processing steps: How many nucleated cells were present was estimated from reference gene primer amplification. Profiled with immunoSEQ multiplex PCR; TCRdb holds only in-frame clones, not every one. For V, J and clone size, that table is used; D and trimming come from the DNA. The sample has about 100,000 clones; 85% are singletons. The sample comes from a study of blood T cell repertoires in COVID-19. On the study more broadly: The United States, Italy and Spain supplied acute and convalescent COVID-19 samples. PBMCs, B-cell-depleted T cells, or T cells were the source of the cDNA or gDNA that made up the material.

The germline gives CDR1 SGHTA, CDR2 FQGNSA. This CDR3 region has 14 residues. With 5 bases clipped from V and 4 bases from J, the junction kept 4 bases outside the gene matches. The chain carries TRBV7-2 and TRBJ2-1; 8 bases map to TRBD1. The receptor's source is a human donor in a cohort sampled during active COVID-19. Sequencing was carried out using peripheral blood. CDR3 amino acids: CASSGQGAYNEQFF. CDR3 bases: TGTGCCAGCAGCGGCCAGGGGGCGTACAATGAGCAGTTCTTC.